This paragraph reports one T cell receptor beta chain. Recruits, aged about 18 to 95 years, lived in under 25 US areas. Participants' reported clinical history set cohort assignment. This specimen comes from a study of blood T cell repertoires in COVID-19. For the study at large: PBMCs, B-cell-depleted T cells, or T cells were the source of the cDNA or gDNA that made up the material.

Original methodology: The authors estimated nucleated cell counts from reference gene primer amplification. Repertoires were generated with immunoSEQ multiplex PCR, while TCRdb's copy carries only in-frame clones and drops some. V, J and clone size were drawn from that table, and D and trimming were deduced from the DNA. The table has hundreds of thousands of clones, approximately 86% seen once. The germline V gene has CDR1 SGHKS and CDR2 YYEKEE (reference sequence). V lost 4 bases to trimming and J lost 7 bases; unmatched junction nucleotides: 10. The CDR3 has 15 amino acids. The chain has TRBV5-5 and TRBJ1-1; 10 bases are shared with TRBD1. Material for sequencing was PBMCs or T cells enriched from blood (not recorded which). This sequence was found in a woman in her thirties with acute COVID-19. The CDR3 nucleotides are TGTGCCAGCAGCGTGACAGGGGGCTGGCCGGATGAAGCTTTCTTT. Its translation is CASSVTGGWPDEAFF.